This T cell receptor (beta chain) was identified during a study of blood T cell repertoires in COVID-19. Study context: Nucleic acid was either cDNA or gDNA, and it came from T cells, B-cell-depleted T cells, or PBMCs.

Per the authors' pipeline: The authors estimated nucleated cell counts from reference gene primer amplification. The protocol was immunoSEQ multiplex PCR, while the TCRdb copy is restricted to in-frame clones and leaves out a portion. V, J and clone size are those of that table, while D and trimming were read from the DNA. The table includes some 380,000 clones, 81% detected once. V was clipped by 2 bases and J by 2 bases, with 9 bases between them. CDR1 is SGHAT and CDR2 is FQNNGV in the germline V gene. The CDR3 covers 14 residues. The genes are TRBV11-2 and TRBJ1-1; D remains unclear. Input material: peripheral blood. The clonotype originates from a human donor with acute or convalescent COVID-19. The donor label of this sample is uncertain. In nucleotides, the CDR3 is TGTGCCAGCAGCTTACGGGGTAGTAACACTGAAGCTTTCTTT. It codes for CASSLRGSNTEAFF.